This TCR beta chain was sequenced for a study of tissue T cells after allogeneic stem cell transplantation. Sequencing of TCRbeta CDR3 at survey depth gave sequences and template counts. The table came from immunoSEQ multiplex PCR; TCRdb's copy has only in-frame clones and leaves some out. The table has nearly 50,000 clones, less than 75% seen once; the top ten hold 0.7%. Comments on this clone: Its antigen is currently unknown. Gene names and germline refer to mouse. Read data end 1 residue before the CDR3 end; the end is taken from the germline J gene.

The germline V gene has CDR1 SNHLY and CDR2 FYNGKV (reference sequence). This CDR3 has 16 residues. V was clipped by 2 bases and J by 1 base; unmatched bases: 3. Study-wide results and limits: Anatomically similar tissues had similar TCR repertoires within each patient. Across patients, clones rarely overlapped, yet motif clusters were shared tissue-specifically. Sampling depth was limited, and the cohort was small and clinically varied.

The chain carries TRBV3 and TRBJ1-3, with 9 bases that match TRBD1. The sample comprised sorted cells pooled from one or two spleens. This receptor was obtained from a pool of C57BL/6 mice in good health. CDR3 region: CASSLLQGASGNTLYF. The sequenced part of the CDR3 DNA is TGTGCCAGCAGCTTATTACAGGGGGCATCTGGAAATACGCTCTAT.